This note documents a single TCR beta chain sequence. This clonotype was observed a handful of times. Its antigen remains unidentified. Base qualities are not provided; no much larger clone lies one nucleotide away. This entry belongs to a study of T cells in Graves' hyperthyroidism and ophthalmopathy (dated by TCRdb to the late 2010s). Study-wide context: Peripheral blood was sampled at the time of initial diagnosis, prior to any treatment. Thyroid tissue and blood T-cell repertoires from about six Graves' hyperthyroidism patients were also compared in the study. TCR Vbeta CDR3 sequencing of 120 to 150 peripheral blood samples (under 45 ophthalmopathy, 70 to 85 hyperthyroidism and approximately 17 progressor patients) is reported in the paper. TCR V-J signatures able to tell the groups apart were searched for in a discovery cohort of approximately 95 patients, of whom about 40 had Graves' ophthalmopathy and around 56 had stable Graves' hyperthyroidism. Following sampling, methimazole starting at 30 mg daily was given to hyperthyroidism patients, and high-dose intravenous methylprednisolone was given to ophthalmopathy patients. Prospective prediction of ophthalmopathy was tested in an independent validation cohort consisting of some 20 hyperthyroidism patients and around 17 patients who later progressed to ophthalmopathy. The roughly 91 discovery patients were randomly divided into training and test sets at a 7:3 ratio.

Graves' hyperthyroidism was defined as stable when no progression to ophthalmopathy occurred over 18 months of follow-up. The hyperthyroidism patients were between 18 and 65 years old and newly diagnosed, with a disease duration of less than 2 months. Patients with uncontrolled infections, other autoimmune diseases, pregnancy or lactation were excluded. Diagnoses were established on the basis of clinical symptoms, serum thyroxine and TRAb, thyroid ultrasound, and orbital computed tomography. PBMCs were isolated from about 10 ml of fresh peripheral blood by Ficoll-Paque density gradient centrifugation. Total RNA was extracted using Trizol reagent, and RNA quality was assessed on an Agilent 2100 Bioanalyzer. The TCR beta CDR3 regions were amplified from the RNA transcripts. The TCR CDR3 was subjected to a first round of RT-PCR using the HTBI primer set and the Qiagen OneStep RT-PCR kit. A second multiplex PCR round built the libraries, followed by size selection and purification. Paired-end sequencing of the libraries was performed with 100 bp reads on an Illumina HiSeq2000. In the source study's methods: Raw data were processed with SOAPnuke, discarding reads with adapters, uncalled bases, mean Phred below 15, or no exact constant-primer or identifier match. High-quality paired reads were merged using COPE v1.2.5, and each unique nucleotide sequence was defined as a clonotype. MiTCR v1.1 was used to align clonotypes to the IMGT TRBV, TRBD and TRBJ reference segments. Only V-J combinations with frequency above 0.0001, covering about 99% of repertoires, were analysed. A TCS score was defined as the ratio between F50 (clonal expansion) and ExV (chaos), using BLOSUM62-based TCRdist between CDR3 peptides within each V-J. Welch's t-statistics and random forest reduced roughly 530 V-J features to 13, which were used in a naive Bayes classifier (R e1071). Starting from the raw public reads, TCRdb applied fastp trimming at Q25, assembled clones with MiXCR and retained in-frame beta chains. One record per CDR3 amino acid sequence lists the most common genes and DNA. TCRdb, not the authors, supplied the V and J calls. The sample records more than 500,000 distinct CDR3 sequences, roughly 17% of which are singletons. The ten largest clones capture 3% to 4% of the sample.

Summary of the overall study and its limitations: In cross-validation, a model built on a 13 V-J signature told ophthalmopathy apart from stable hyperthyroidism with 87.88% sensitivity and approximately 81% specificity, and in testing the same model reached 80%/75%. During validation, the model predicted progression to ophthalmopathy a median of about 5.9 months ahead of onset, with around 71% sensitivity and 72.22% specificity. Most expanded thyroid clonotypes (frequency above 0.001) were also detected in blood, a finding suggesting that blood repertoires may reflect thyroid immune responses. Sample size was not statistically predetermined, and investigators were not blinded to group allocation.

Source material: blood. The TCR was taken from a woman aged 25 to 39 with Graves' hyperthyroidism.

DNA sequence: TGTGCCAGTAGTATAGCGGGCCCGCCCGCGGATACGCAGTATTTT. This is translated as CASSIAGPPADTQYF. The chain uses TRBV19 and TRBJ2-3; there is no confident call for the D gene. Including cysteine and phenylalanine, the CDR3 has 15 amino acids. CDR3 DNA only is kept here, 45 bases in frame from base 1. V and J are truncated by 1 base and 6 bases respectively, leaving an intervening sequence of 14 bases. Reading the germline V gene (reference sequence) gives CDR1 LNHDA and CDR2 SQIVND.